The text below deals with one T cell receptor (beta chain). The antigen it binds to is not known. No base quality information exists; no much larger clone differs at one position. This entry is derived from a study of blood T cell repertoires in COVID-19 (dated by TCRdb to 2019 to 2021). At the level of the whole study: Samples covering the acute and convalescent phases of COVID-19 were provided by collaborators in the United States, Italy and Spain. The material from the prospective study consisted of cDNA or gDNA derived from T cells, B-cell-depleted T cells, or PBMCs. The dataset comprised deeply sampled blood TCRbeta repertoires from subjects exposed to, actively infected with, or recovered from COVID-19. The repertoires were made available in a free public database intended to serve as a resource for research on the immune response to SARS-CoV-2. The samples were drawn from two sources: the first 160 participants of the ongoing ImmuneRACE study, and 1,254 subjects contributed by 6 global collaborators. The sample metadata nearly always contained a de-identified subject ID, COVID-19 status, age in years and sex. Where available, HLA class I and class II types were obtained from metadata supplied by the sample provider rather than from assay-based typing. What the work shows at the level of the full study, not this receptor alone: Clinical and demographic metadata were provided uncurated, with the amount varying by source and participant.

The germline V gene (reference sequence) specifies LNHNV as CDR1 and YYDKDF as CDR2. The CDR3 has 17 amino acids, counting the end cysteine and phenylalanine. Of all the DNA, just the CDR3 is kept, 51 bases in frame from base 1. Clipping removes 0 bases from V and 3 bases from J, with 9 as the unmatched junction base count. TCRbeta CDR3 regions were amplified from genomic DNA using the immunoSEQ Assay, a bias-controlled multiplex PCR. The published analysis was carried out like this. Nucleated cell counts per sample were estimated from amplification of reference gene primers within the assay. Sequence reads were collapsed and filtered to measure the absolute abundance of every unique TCRbeta CDR3 rearrangement. Productive Simpson clonality was computed per sample as the square root of Simpson's diversity index over productive rearrangements. The source is immuneACCESS, and TCRdb retained only in-frame sequences with V and J called. Part of the clones is not carried over; for the studies checked, unresolved V genes explain less than half of this, and the remainder is unexplained. V, J and clone size reflect that table, while D and trimming were determined from the DNA. This sample lists about 50,000 clones; 70% to 90% were detected once. 2.6% of the sample comes from the top ten.

One collaborating source in Seattle enrolled patients during active infection and followed them longitudinally through the course of disease. Each collaborating institution followed its own protocols to collect whole blood in K2EDTA tubes. For TCRbeta analysis, collaborator samples were shipped as frozen whole blood, as isolated PBMCs, or as DNA extracted from either sample type. This receptor was identified in an elderly woman with COVID-19, enrolled during active disease. The source material was peripheral blood. This chain is built from TRBV15 and TRBJ2-3; 7 central bases correspond to TRBD1. The nucleotide sequence is TGTGCCACCAGCAGAGATGCCGCCAGGGGGTGGACAGATACGCAGTATTTT. This yields the protein CATSRDAARGWTDTQYF.